This T cell receptor (beta chain) was retrieved from a study of T-cell reconstitution after alpha-beta-depleted transplantation in children. Study-level findings and limits: Roughly two months post-transplant, alpha-beta T cells reportedly originated from several hundred graft clones that had expanded.

V lost 3 bases, J lost 6 bases, and 17 bases lay in between. This CDR3 has 16 amino acids. Note on this clonotype: Its antigen is currently unknown.

Researchers prepared the TCRbeta library using unique molecular identifiers, the study reports. MiXCR, applied by TCRdb to the PCR reads, yields one record per CDR3 protein. The data show more than 200,000 distinct CDR3 sequences, with about a quarter seen just once and about 2.5% held by the top ten. Sample: PBMCs, taken before TCRalphabeta/CD19-depleted stem cell transplant. The receptor was derived from a girl aged 2 to 9 with Fanconi anemia, due to receive a stem cell transplant. The chain employs TRBV23-1 and TRBJ2-2; perhaps TRBD2 as D (5 bases). TRBV23-1 is an ORF, and what it does is uncertain. The CDR3 protein is CASSHPTKRIPGELFF. For the CDR3, the DNA is TGCGCCAGCAGTCATCCGACTAAAAGGATTCCCGGGGAGCTGTTTTTT.